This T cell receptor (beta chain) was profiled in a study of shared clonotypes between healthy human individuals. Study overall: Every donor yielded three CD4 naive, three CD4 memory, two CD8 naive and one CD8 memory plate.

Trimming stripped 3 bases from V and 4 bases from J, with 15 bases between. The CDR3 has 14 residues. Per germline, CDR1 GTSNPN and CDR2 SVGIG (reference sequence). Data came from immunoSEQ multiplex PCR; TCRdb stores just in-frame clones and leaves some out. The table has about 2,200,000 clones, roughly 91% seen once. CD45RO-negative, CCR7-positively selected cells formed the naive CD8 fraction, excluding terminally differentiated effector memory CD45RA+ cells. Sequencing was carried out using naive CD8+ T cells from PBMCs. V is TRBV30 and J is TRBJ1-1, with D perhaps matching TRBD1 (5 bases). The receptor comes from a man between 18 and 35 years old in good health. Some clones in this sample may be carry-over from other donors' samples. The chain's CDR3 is CAWRGELFLTEAFF. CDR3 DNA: TGTGCCTGGAGGGGGGAGTTATTCCTCACTGAAGCTTTCTTT.